The 13 T cell receptor beta chains given below trace back to one sample, sequenced in a study of PD-1 blockade in classical Hodgkin lymphoma. The time point denotes: newly diagnosed, previously untreated cHL patient sample. Sequencing used immunoSEQ multiplex PCR; TCRdb keeps in-frame clones, though not all of them. Of about 28,000 clones in the sample, approximately 93% were seen once. The sample was peripheral blood mononuclear cells (PBMCs). The receptors here all came from a human donor with classical Hodgkin lymphoma.

This clone was picked up one time. The rearrangement uses TRBV7-6 and TRBJ1-3; TRBD1 agrees at 8 bases. V was clipped by 5 bases and J by 8 bases; unmatched bases: 5. Germline assignment: CDR1 SGHVS and CDR2 FNYEAQ. The CDR3 is made up of 13 amino acids. This chain's CDR3 is CASSTTTGDTIYF. The CDR3 DNA reads as TGTGCCAGCAGCACGACGACAGGGGACACCATATATTTT.

This chain connects TRBV27 to TRBJ2-7, with D possibly matching TRBD1 (6 bases). Trimming stripped 1 base from V and 6 bases from J, with 16 bases between. The CDR3 is made up of 15 amino acids. Germline CDR1 and CDR2: MNHEY and SMNVEV (reference sequence). The CDR3, as DNA: TGTGCCAGCAGTTTATATGGGGGCCCAGGGCCCGAGCAGTACTTC. Protein: CASSLYGGPGPEQYF.

The chain employs TRBV9 and TRBJ1-2; D ambiguous. Germline CDR1 is SGDLS and CDR2 is YYNGEE. Between the trimmed V and J ends, which lost 0 bases and 4 bases, there was a span of 10 bases. The CDR3 loop spans 14 amino acids. The CDR3: CASSVETSSYGYTF. The CDR3 region has the DNA TGTGCCAGCAGCGTAGAGACCTCCTCCTATGGCTACACCTTC.

This clone was seen only once. The chain couples TRBV7-8 to TRBJ1-5; 10 bases are shared with TRBD1. Germline V lookup: CDR1 SGHVS, CDR2 FQNEAQ. Unmatched junction bases numbered 4, after V lost 6 bases and J lost 2 bases. The CDR3 sequence is 15 residues long. The DNA of the CDR3 is TGTGCCAGCAGGACAGGGGGCGCAGGCAATCAGCCCCAGCATTTT. This codes for CASRTGGAGNQPQHF.

The chain recombines TRBV4-3 with TRBJ2-2, with 10 positions matching TRBD2. Germline CDR1 and CDR2: LGHNA and YSLEER. This CDR3 is built from 16 residues. With V trimmed by 5 bases and J by 2 bases, 5 bases remained unmatched. CDR3 protein: CASSTGLAENTGELFF. DNA of the CDR3: TGCGCCAGCAGCACCGGACTAGCGGAAAACACCGGGGAGCTGTTTTTT.

This chain uses TRBV9 with TRBJ1-1, with 7 bases fitting TRBD1. Germline V gene data show CDR1 as SGDLS and CDR2 as YYNGEE. V shed 0 bases, J shed 1 base, and the junction held 6 bases outside the gene matches. CDR3 length: 16 residues. The CDR3: CASSVVTGLKNTEAFF. In nucleotides, the CDR3 is TGTGCCAGCAGCGTAGTGACAGGGCTGAAGAACACTGAAGCTTTCTTT.

CDR3 protein: CASSLRSGQGLNTIYF. The DNA for the CDR3 is TGTGCCAGCAGCCTCCGATCGGGACAGGGTTTGAACACCATATATTTT. The chain has TRBV9 and TRBJ1-3; 9 bases are shared with TRBD1. Germline CDR1 is SGDLS and CDR2 is YYNGEE. This CDR3 spans 16 amino acids. The trim removed 4 bases at V and 7 bases at J, leaving 12 bases unmatched.

This clone was counted once. This chain connects TRBV9 to TRBJ2-2; 9 nucleotides match TRBD2. The CDR3 extends over 16 amino acids. Germline V gene data show CDR1 as SGDLS and CDR2 as YYNGEE. J was trimmed by 6 bases and V by 3 bases; bases with no gene match: 9. Written as DNA, the CDR3 is TGTGCCAGCAGCGGTAGCGGGAGCGCGGTTGCCGGGGAGCTGTTTTTT. This codes for CASSGSGSAVAGELFF. Using reference TRBV9 and TRBJ2-2 for the parts outside the CDR3, the full variable domain is DSGVTQTPKHLITATGQRVTLRCSPRSGDLSVYWYQQSLDQGLQFLIQYYNGEERAKGNILERFSAQQFPDLHSELNLSSLELGDSALYFCASSGSGSAVAGELFFGEGSRLTVL.

The chain links TRBV4-1 to TRBJ2-3; TRBD2 agrees at 9 bases. Trimming at V came to 4 bases and at J to 5 bases, leaving 7 bases not matched to a gene. The germline gives CDR1 MGHRA, CDR2 YSYEKL. The CDR3 is 15 amino acids. The chain's CDR3 is CASSRTGLAVDTQYF. CDR3 coding DNA: TGCGCCAGCAGCCGGACGGGACTAGCCGTAGATACGCAGTATTTT.

V usage is TRBV7-2 and J usage is TRBJ2-3; the D gene could be TRBD1 or TRBD2 (7 bases each). CDR1 is SGHTA, CDR2 FQGNSA, per germline. This CDR3 region has 15 residues. Trimming cost V 3 bases and J 2 bases, with 12 bases left between them. The CDR3 DNA reads TGTGCCAGCAGCTTCCAGGGGGGGCACACAGATACGCAGTATTTT. Amino acid sequence: CASSFQGGHTDTQYF.

The chain carries TRBV2 and TRBJ2-6; the D gene could be TRBD1 or TRBD2 (5 bases each). The V end was cut by 7 bases, the J end by 3 bases, with 25 bases between. The CDR3 consists of 19 residues. The germline gives CDR1 SNHLY, CDR2 FYNNEI. The CDR3 here is CASKTGRRASRGGANVLTF. Written as DNA, the CDR3 is TGTGCCAGCAAGACGGGGCGCCGTGCGTCTCGGGGTGGGGCCAACGTCCTGACTTTC.

V gene TRBV19 combines with J gene TRBJ2-1, with D maybe TRBD2 (6 bases). The germline V gene encodes CDR1 LNHDA and CDR2 SQIVND (reference sequence). The CDR3 consists of 13 residues. Between the trimmed V and J ends, which lost 7 bases and 4 bases, there was a span of 11 bases. CDR3 coding DNA: TGTGCCAGTAAACGAGGAGGGTACAATGAGCAGTTCTTC. It yields the protein CASKRGGYNEQFF.

This chain joins TRBV7-2 and TRBJ2-5; 13 nucleotides align to TRBD2. CDR3 length: 15 residues. The V gene end was trimmed by 5 bases and the J gene end by 3 bases; junction bases not matched to a gene: 3. Germline CDR1 and CDR2: SGHTA and FQGNSA. CDR3 loop: CASSLGLAGEETQYF. The CDR3 DNA is TGTGCCAGCAGCCTCGGACTAGCGGGAGAAGAGACCCAGTACTTC.